A single sample gave rise to the 12 T cell receptor beta chains below, sequenced in a study of T cell responses to AZD1222 COVID-19 vaccine (dated by TCRdb to 2020 to 2023). This specimen's time point label, interpreted: baseline before first vaccination. The library was made by the immunoSEQ multiplex PCR assay. TCRdb re-hosts the immuneACCESS table, in-frame sequences only. Its copies lack some clones; in the studies checked, an unresolved V gene accounts for under half of them, and the cause for the rest is not known. The sample table records 70,000 to 85,000 clones; 86% of these occur just once. The ten largest account for about 2.4% of the sample. Material: peripheral blood, obtained on day 0 of AZD1222 vaccination. The receptors were gathered from an adult in good health.

The V and J genes are TRBV14 and TRBJ2-1; D may be TRBD1 (5 bases). V lost 3 bases and J lost 5, with 8 bases in between. This CDR3 is built from 13 residues. The germline gives CDR1 SGHDN, CDR2 FVKESK. DNA for the CDR3: TGTGCCAGCAGCCATACAGGAAACAATGAGCAGTTCTTC. It codes for CASSHTGNNEQFF. The variable domain in full, completed from reference TRBV14 and TRBJ2-1, reads EAGVTQFPSHSVIEKGQTVTLRCDPISGHDNLYWYRRVMGKEIKFLLHFVKESKQDESGMPNNRFLAERTGGTYSTLKVQPAELEDSGVYFCASSHTGNNEQFFGPGTRLTVL.

This clone was seen more than once but under ten times. The DNA of the CDR3 is TGTGCCTGGAGTACCCAGGGAGTTAATGAAAAACTGTTTTTT. Protein sequence: CAWSTQGVNEKLFF. The chain couples TRBV30 to TRBJ1-4; D is possibly TRBD1 (5 bases). The CDR3 is 14 amino acids. Germline loops: CDR1 GTSNPN, CDR2 SVGIG (reference sequence). Trimming took 2 bases from V and 4 from J, leaving 11 bases between them.

The chain joins TRBV18 to TRBJ2-7; D ambiguous. This CDR3 region has 12 residues. The V gene lost 3 bases and the J gene lost 5 bases, with 8 bases spanning the gap. Germline CDR1 KGHSH, CDR2 LQKENI. The CDR3 protein is CASSPILDEQYF. CDR3 nucleotide sequence: TGTGCCAGCTCACCCATCCTGGACGAGCAGTACTTC.

V is TRBV6-5 and J is TRBJ1-2; D possibly corresponds to TRBD1 (6 bases). The germline V gene encodes CDR1 MNHEY and CDR2 SVGAGI. The CDR3 runs 14 residues. Trimming removed 5 bases from V and 2 bases from J, with 12 bases in between. The DNA for the CDR3 is TGTGCCAGCAGTAGGGACACCAGCAACTATGGCTACACCTTC. It translates to CASSRDTSNYGYTF.

This sequence joins TRBV18 and TRBJ1-5, with D possibly TRBD1 on 5 matching bases. The CDR3 is 13 amino acids. Germline V gene lookup returns CDR1 KGHSH and CDR2 LQKENI. The V gene lost 3 bases and the J gene lost 4 bases, with 7 bases spanning the gap. The CDR3 DNA sequence: TGTGCCAGCTCACCGACAGAAAATCAGCCCCAGCATTTT. It specifies CASSPTENQPQHF.

The gene calls are TRBV3-1 (or the pseudogene TRBV3-2) and TRBJ1-2; 9 bases match TRBD1. Germline V gene lookup returns CDR1 LGHDT and CDR2 YNNKEL (reference sequence). The CDR3 has 18 residues. The V and J ends lost 0 bases and 5 bases, in that order; junction bases with no gene match: 13. The CDR3 region has the DNA TGTGCCAGCAGCCAAGACTCCCGGGACAGGGAGGATGAATATGGCTACACCTTC. Translation gives CASSQDSRDREDEYGYTF.

To note about this clone: The sample holds other DNA sequences that translate to the same CDR3. The J gene is TRBJ2-1, the V gene TRBV20-1, with 11 positions matching TRBD2. The CDR3 covers 14 residues. Per germline, CDR1 DFQATT and CDR2 SNEGSKA (reference sequence). The V segment lost 3 bases and the J segment 6 bases; nucleotides outside the gene matches: 4. CDR3 sequence (DNA): TGCAGTGCTAGTGGGCTAGCGGGAGGCAATGAGCAGTTCTTC. It yields the protein CSASGLAGGNEQFF.

The CDR3 DNA reads as TGTGCCAGCAGTGAGGGACAGGCGGCTTTCTTT. This codes for CASSEGQAAFF. J is TRBJ1-1 and V is TRBV7-9; 8 bases are shared with TRBD1. V was clipped by 6 bases and J by 11 bases; unmatched bases: 5. The CDR3 is 11 residues long. From germline, CDR1 is SEHNR and CDR2 FQNEAQ (reference sequence).

In this sample, this clone turned up once. The chain combines TRBV15 with TRBJ2-7; D not resolved. This CDR3 contains 12 residues. Germline V lookup: CDR1 LNHNV, CDR2 YYDKDF (reference sequence). V dropped 0 bases and J dropped 4 bases, with 4 bases sitting between them. CDR3 sequence: CATSRDKYEQYF. The CDR3 nucleotides read TGTGCCACCAGCAGAGATAAGTACGAGCAGTACTTC.

The rearrangement joins TRBV5-6 to TRBJ2-7; perhaps TRBD2 as D (5 bases). CDR1 SGHDT and CDR2 YYEEEE come from the germline V gene. V lost 4 bases and J lost 6, with 17 bases in between. The CDR3 runs 14 residues. CDR3 region: CASSQGRYGVEQYF. CDR3 nucleotide sequence: TGTGCCAGCAGCCAAGGTCGGTACGGGGTCGAGCAGTACTTC. The complete variable domain, with remaining parts taken from reference TRBV5-6 and TRBJ2-7, reads DAGVTQSPTHLIKTRGQQVTLRCSPKSGHDTVSWYQQALGQGPQFIFQYYEEEERQRGNFPDRFSGHQFPNYSSELNVNALLLGDSALYLCASSQGRYGVEQYFGPGTRLTVT.

The chain joins TRBV6-4 to TRBJ1-4; D remains ambiguous. The germline V gene encodes CDR1 MRHNA and CDR2 SNTAGT. This CDR3 spans 14 amino acids. V lost 3 bases and J lost 7, with 12 bases in between. The CDR3 region has the DNA TGTGCCAGCAGTGAGGGCAGTGGAGTTGAAAAACTGTTTTTT. Protein product: CASSEGSGVEKLFF.

The chain combines TRBV4-2 with TRBJ2-3; TRBD2 might be the D (6 bases). Trimming took 1 base from V and 0 from J, leaving 14 bases between them. Germline V gives CDR1 LGHNA, CDR2 YNFKEQ. CDR3 length: 17 residues. The CDR3 region has the DNA TGTGCCAGCAGCCAAGTAGGAGCGGGCCCTAGCACAGATACGCAGTATTTT. Protein sequence: CASSQVGAGPSTDTQYF.